This section outlines one T cell receptor (beta chain) sequence together with its context. Its antigen is still unknown. There are no base qualities to consult, and no much larger clone falls within one base. The record originates from a study of blood T cell repertoires in COVID-19 (dated by TCRdb to 2019 to 2021). Context from the whole study: Collaborator samples came from the United States, Italy and Spain and covered acute and convalescent phases of COVID-19. Deeply sampled blood TCRbeta repertoires from subjects exposed to, actively infected with, or recovered from COVID-19 were included in the dataset. The repertoires were released in a freely available public database meant as a resource for research on the immune response to SARS-CoV-2. Sample metadata almost always included a de-identified subject ID, COVID-19 status, age in years and sex. The prospective study material was composed of cDNA or gDNA derived from T cells, B-cell-depleted T cells, or PBMCs. The samples were drawn from the first 160 participants of the ongoing ImmuneRACE study and from under 1,500 subjects provided by 6 global collaborators. HLA class I and class II types, where available, came from metadata supplied by the sample provider rather than from assay-based typing. Points the paper makes about the study in general: The amount of clinical and demographic metadata varied by source and participant and was provided uncurated.

Collaborating institutions collected whole blood in K2EDTA tubes following their own protocols. For TCRbeta analysis, collaborators shipped samples as frozen whole blood, isolated PBMCs, or DNA extracted from either of those sample types. The immunoSEQ Assay, a bias-controlled multiplex PCR, was used to amplify TCRbeta CDR3 regions from genomic DNA. On the study's bioinformatics: The number of nucleated cells in each sample was estimated by amplification of reference gene primers within the assay. To quantify the absolute abundance of each unique TCRbeta CDR3 rearrangement, sequence reads were collapsed and filtered. Productive Simpson clonality was computed per sample as the square root of Simpson's diversity index over productive rearrangements. Sourced from immuneACCESS, this table was stored by TCRdb with only in-frame sequences that have V and J called. A share of the clones is absent; for the studies checked, an unresolved V gene accounts for under half, and the remainder has no known explanation. For V, J and clone size, that table is used; D and trimming come from the DNA. The table for this sample lists 200,000 to 300,000 clones; nearly 85% of them were counted only once. The ten largest account for around 7.8% of the sample.

CDR1 and CDR2, per the germline V gene (reference sequence), are MNHNY and SVGAGI. The CDR3 covers 17 residues, taking in both the cysteine and the phenylalanine. The sequence is cut down to CDR3 DNA, 51 bases in frame from base 1. At the junction V is shortened by 5 bases and J by 5 bases; bases outside the gene matches: 14. Sequenced sample: peripheral blood. The chain employs TRBV6-6 and TRBJ1-4; 7 bases in between match TRBD1. This receptor was taken from a human donor in a cohort sampled during active COVID-19. The CDR3 here reads CASSQLQTGQKNEKLFF. The nucleotide sequence reads TGTGCCAGCAGTCAATTACAAACGGGACAGAAGAATGAAAAACTGTTTTTT.